The clone carrying this T cell receptor beta chain was seen at least ten times. The data are from a study of regulatory T cells in long-lasting Graves disease. HTBI primers from iRepertoire and Arm-PCR of CDR3 regions yielded the TCR beta libraries. A single record per CDR3 protein comes from TCRdb applying MiXCR to the multiplex PCR reads. Of hundreds of thousands of distinct CDR3 sequences listed, around 17% are singletons. V lost 5 bases and J 5 bases, leaving 9 bases between the germline ends. This CDR3 is built from 11 residues. Looked up from germline, CDR1 is GTSNPN and CDR2 is SVGIG (reference sequence). Time point here: newly diagnosed GD, antithyroid drugs for less than 3 months. There was RNA extracted from PBMCs, and the TCR library was made from it. From an endocrinology department in Xi'an, China, came the patients. The data also belong to a second study, concerning T cells in Graves' hyperthyroidism and ophthalmopathy. That study reports: Using 13 V-J features, a model discriminated ophthalmopathy from stable hyperthyroidism.

The sample was peripheral blood mononuclear cells (PBMCs), taken at new diagnosis, from a patient treated with antithyroid drugs. V gene TRBV30 combines with J gene TRBJ2-5; D is ambiguous. This TCR came from a woman aged 30 to 39 with Graves disease. The CDR3 loop is CAWGYGETQYF. The DNA of the CDR3 is TGTGCCTGGGGATACGGGGAGACCCAGTACTTC.